The 17 T cell receptor beta chains below come from one sample, sequenced in a study of technical replicates of blood from a few donors. Produced via immunoSEQ multiplex PCR; TCRdb's table is partial and in-frame only. The repertoire holds about 49,000 clones, 90% to 95% seen once, with 3% to 4% in the top ten. What was sequenced was PBMCs. All receptors come from a human donor in good health. Some clones in this sample may be carry-over from other donors' samples.

The chain has TRBV5-1 and TRBJ1-4; 9 bases are a match to TRBD1. V trimming: 5 bases; J trimming: 5 bases; junction bases outside the gene matches: 4. CDR3 length equals 14 residues. CDR1 SGHRS and CDR2 YFSETQ come from the germline V gene. The CDR3 reads CASSSGTGNEKLFF. In DNA form, the CDR3 reads TGCGCCAGCAGTTCCGGGACAGGGAATGAAAAACTGTTTTTT.

The chain recombines TRBV9 with TRBJ2-7; D is perhaps TRBD1 (6 bases). Trimming shortened V by 1 base and J by 2 bases, and 13 bases separated the two germline ends. Germline-derived CDR1 and CDR2 are SGDLS and YYNGEE. The CDR3 is 15 residues long. The CDR3 DNA sequence: TGTGCCAGCAGCGTACAGACAGGCCCCCCCTACGAGCAGTACTTC. It encodes CASSVQTGPPYEQYF. The full variable domain, its missing parts supplied by reference TRBV9 and TRBJ2-7, is DSGVTQTPKHLITATGQRVTLRCSPRSGDLSVYWYQQSLDQGLQFLIQYYNGEERAKGNILERFSAQQFPDLHSELNLSSLELGDSALYFCASSVQTGPPYEQYFGPGTRLTVT.

This rearrangement joins TRBV7-9 to TRBJ1-4; D perhaps matches TRBD1 (6 bases). Trimming took off 4 bases at V and 8 bases at J, with 8 bases between the two ends. Germline V lookup: CDR1 SEHNR, CDR2 FQNEAQ (reference sequence). The CDR3 covers 12 residues. The CDR3 region has the DNA TGTGCCAGCAGCTCAGACAGGGAAAAACTGTTTTTT. This gives the protein CASSSDREKLFF.

V usage is TRBV7-6 and J usage is TRBJ2-2, with 8 bases identical to TRBD1. Trimming cost V 5 bases and J 2 bases; bases outside gene matches: 4. Per germline, CDR1 SGHVS and CDR2 FNYEAQ. This CDR3 is 15 amino acids long. CDR3 bases: TGTGCCAGCAGCCGAACAGGGGGAAACACCGGGGAGCTGTTTTTT. Its translation is CASSRTGGNTGELFF.

The chain carries TRBV7-9 and TRBJ2-7; 11 nucleotides line up with TRBD2. V shed 2 bases and J 3 bases; nucleotides not matched to a gene: 3. The germline V gene encodes CDR1 SEHNR and CDR2 FQNEAQ (reference sequence). The CDR3 covers 15 residues. The CDR3 spells CASSLSTSGGYEQYF. The CDR3, as DNA: TGTGCCAGCAGCTTATCTACTAGCGGGGGCTACGAGCAGTACTTC.

The V and J genes are TRBV9 and TRBJ2-3, with D perhaps matching TRBD1 (5 bases). The ends were cut back, 0 bases at V and 1 base at J, with 15 bases in the middle. CDR3 length: 17 amino acids. Per the germline V gene, CDR1 is SGDLS and CDR2 is YYNGEE. The CDR3 sequence is CASSVEGIRGRTDTQYF. The DNA of the CDR3 is TGTGCCAGCAGCGTAGAGGGTATTAGGGGCCGCACAGATACGCAGTATTTT.

This chain uses TRBV12-5 with TRBJ2-2; unclear D gene. The germline gives CDR1 LGHNT, CDR2 FRNRAP. The CDR3 has 16 residues. Trimming took 0 bases from V and 2 from J, leaving 10 bases between them. CDR3 loop: CASGLVIGRNTGELFF. CDR3 in DNA: TGTGCTAGTGGTTTGGTAATTGGCAGAAACACCGGGGAGCTGTTTTTT.

Written as DNA, the CDR3 is TGTGCCAGCAGCACAACAGGGGCTGGAAACACCATATATTTT. This encodes CASSTTGAGNTIYF. The chain recombines TRBV5-6 with TRBJ1-3; 7 bases match TRBD1. The CDR3 loop spans 14 amino acids. Looked up from germline, CDR1 is SGHDT and CDR2 is YYEEEE. V lost 4 bases and J lost 2; bases outside the gene matches: 3.

This clone was recorded only once. The chain couples TRBV9 to TRBJ1-2; D gene uncertain. The CDR3 runs 13 residues. Germline V lookup: CDR1 SGDLS, CDR2 YYNGEE. The V and J ends lost 0 bases and 3 bases respectively, with 6 bases between them. Written as DNA, the CDR3 is TGTGCCAGCAGCGTAGGGACTCACTATGGCTACACCTTC. As protein: CASSVGTHYGYTF.

The chain has TRBV5-1 and TRBJ2-3, with 7 bases identical to TRBD1. The CDR3 loop spans 13 amino acids. Unmatched junction bases numbered 1, after V lost 5 bases and J lost 1 base. The germline V gene encodes CDR1 SGHRS and CDR2 YFSETQ. For the CDR3, the DNA is TGCGCCAGCAGTGGACAGGGCACAGATACGCAGTATTTT. Protein sequence: CASSGQGTDTQYF.

V gene TRBV7-2 combines with J gene TRBJ2-3; TRBD2 is a possible D gene (5 bases). CDR3 size: 15 residues. CDR1 is SGHTA, CDR2 FQGNSA, per germline. The V and J ends lost 5 bases and 8 bases respectively, with 20 bases between them. The CDR3 protein is CASSPRRADFGTQYF. As DNA, the CDR3 is TGTGCCAGCAGCCCCCGTAGGGCGGACTTCGGTACGCAGTATTTT.

This sequence joins TRBV6-1 and TRBJ2-7; tentatively, D is TRBD2 (5 bases). CDR3 length equals 14 residues. Germline-derived CDR1 and CDR2 are MNHNS and SASEGT. Trimming shortened V by 6 bases and J by 2 bases, and 14 bases separated the two germline ends. The CDR3 DNA reads TGTGCCAGCAGCCAACTAGTGGGTGCCTACGAGCAGTACTTC. As protein: CASSQLVGAYEQYF.

V and J are TRBV7-9 and TRBJ1-2; D is perhaps TRBD1 (5 bases). The CDR3 sequence is 17 residues long. Germline CDR1 and CDR2: SEHNR and FQNEAQ (reference sequence). V lost 6 bases to trimming and J lost 1 base, with 21 bases between them. CDR3 sequence reads: CASSPYSGGRVNYGYTF. DNA of the CDR3: TGTGCCAGCAGTCCTTACTCGGGGGGACGGGTTAACTATGGCTACACCTTC. Full variable domain (missing parts from reference TRBV7-9 and TRBJ1-2): DTGVSQNPRHKITKRGQNVTFRCDPISEHNRLYWYRQTLGQGPEFLTYFQNEAQLEKSRLLSDRFSAERPKGSFSTLEIQRTEQGDSAMYLCASSPYSGGRVNYGYTFGSGTRLTVV.

V is TRBV13 and J is TRBJ2-5; 8 nucleotides match TRBD1. The CDR3 has 14 amino acids. The germline CDR1 and CDR2 sequences are PRHDT and FYEKMQ (reference sequence). V was pared by 5 bases and J by 1 base, with 3 bases of the junction left unmatched. The CDR3, as DNA: TGTGCCAGCAGCCGGGACAGGACCCAAGAGACCCAGTACTTC. Its translation: CASSRDRTQETQYF.

This rearrangement joins TRBV6-5 to TRBJ1-6; D remains unclear. V was clipped by 1 base and J by 5 bases, with 9 bases between them. The CDR3 consists of 15 residues. CDR1 MNHEY and CDR2 SVGAGI come from the germline V gene. The CDR3 protein is CASSYLSGNNSPLHF. In DNA, the CDR3 is TGTGCCAGCAGTTACTTAAGCGGGAATAATTCACCCCTCCACTTT.

This clone was seen many times. This chain joins TRBV6-1 and TRBJ1-2, with D perhaps TRBD1 (5 bases). Germline assignment: CDR1 MNHNS and CDR2 SASEGT. The ends were cut back, 6 bases at V and 4 bases at J, with 12 bases in the middle. This CDR3 contains 13 residues. The CDR3 DNA follows: TGTGCCAGCAGCCCCGGGGACTTCTATGGCTACACCTTC. Encoded protein: CASSPGDFYGYTF.

CDR3 coding DNA: TGTGCCAGCAGTGAGGCCCGGGGTAGAGATACGCAGTATTTT. It encodes CASSEARGRDTQYF. The gene calls are TRBV25-1 and TRBJ2-3, with D possibly TRBD2 on 5 matching bases. CDR1 MGHDK and CDR2 SYGVNS come from the germline V gene. The CDR3 is made up of 14 amino acids. The ends were cut back, 3 bases at V and 5 bases at J, with 12 bases in the middle.